These T cell receptor beta chains were read from a single sample in a study of identical twins. TCRdb reprocessed the 5' RACE reads with MiXCR, giving one entry per CDR3 protein. The profile shows about 690,000 distinct CDR3 sequences, 6% to 6.5% of them singletons. The sequenced sample consisted of naive T cells sorted from blood. Source of these receptors: a man in his late teens or twenties in good health. CDR3s include the opening cysteine and the closing phenylalanine or tryptophan. The order of the fields is CDR3 length, D gene, clone size, J gene, V gene, CDR3 DNA, CDR3 protein. D genes are given only for firm matches. Some rows mark clone size as missing; the rest say once, few, many or name a class of expanded clone.

>13|TRBD1|few|TRBJ1-1|TRBV20-1
TGCAGTGCTGGGGACAGGGTAAACACTGAAGCTTTCTTT
CSAGDRVNTEAFF
>14|.|many|TRBJ1-2|TRBV7-8
TGTGCCAGCTCCCCCCGTGGCAGGCGAAATGGCTACACCTTC
CASSPRGRRNGYTF
>16|TRBD2|.|TRBJ2-7|TRBV14
TGTGCCAGCAGCTGGGGGACTAGCGGGACCTCCTACGAGCAGTACTTC
CASSWGTSGTSYEQYF
>13|.|many|TRBJ1-3|TRBV4-3
TGCGCCAGCAGCCAAGATCCGGGAAACACCATATATTTT
CASSQDPGNTIYF
>18|TRBD2|.|TRBJ2-1|TRBV11-2
TGTGCCAGCAGCATCCGGACTAGCGGGAGGGTCACTTGGAATGAGCAGTTCTTC
CASSIRTSGRVTWNEQFF
>17|TRBD1|many|TRBJ1-4|TRBV12-3/TRBV12-4
TGTGCCAGCAGATTGACAGGGTGGGGGGAAACTAATGAAAAACTGTTTTTT
CASRLTGWGETNEKLFF
>14|.|many|TRBJ1-2|TRBV12-3/TRBV12-4
TGTGCCAGCAGCCACCGGGATCATCAATCTGGCTACACCTTC
CASSHRDHQSGYTF
>13|.|many|TRBJ2-5|TRBV12-3/TRBV12-4
TGTGCCAGCAGTTTAGGTCTTGCGGAGACCCAGTACTTC
CASSLGLAETQYF
>15|.|few|TRBJ2-5|TRBV5-1
TGCGCCAGCAACGAGCAGGCAGGGGAGTCAGAGACCCAGTACTTC
CASNEQAGESETQYF
>16|.|many|TRBJ1-3|TRBV28
TGTGCCAGCAGTTTTGGGTTCCGAAGCTCTGGAAACACCATATATTTT
CASSFGFRSSGNTIYF
>17|.|many|TRBJ2-4|TRBV6-1
TGTGCCAGCAGTGAAATATCGGGAAAACAGGGCAAAAACATTCAGTACTTC
CASSEISGKQGKNIQYF
>15|TRBD1|few|TRBJ2-7|TRBV28
TGTGCCAGCAGTTACGCCGGGACAGGGGGCAGTGAGCAGTACTTC
CASSYAGTGGSEQYF
>14|.|many|TRBJ2-1|TRBV12-3/TRBV12-4
TGTGCCAGCAGCATAGACAGTCCCTACAATGAGCAGTTCTTC
CASSIDSPYNEQFF
>14|.|many|TRBJ2-2|TRBV24-1
TGTGCCACCAGTGATACAGGGTATAGCGGGGAGCTGTTTTTT
CATSDTGYSGELFF
>16|.|few|TRBJ1-5|TRBV18
TGTGCCAGCTCAGACCTAATGGACAGATACAATCAGCCCCAGCATTTT
CASSDLMDRYNQPQHF
>13|.|few|TRBJ2-5|TRBV2
TGTGCCAGCAGTGTATCGGGCCCGGGGACCCAGTACTTC
CASSVSGPGTQYF
>17|.|few|TRBJ2-5|TRBV5-6
TGTGCCAGCAGCCCCCTTTCTGGGGCCGCGGGATGGGAGACCCAGTACTTC
CASSPLSGAAGWETQYF
>16|TRBD1|.|TRBJ2-2|TRBV6-2/TRBV6-3
TGTGCCAGCAGTCGCACCGGGACAGGGGGCACCGGGGAGCTGTTTTTT
CASSRTGTGGTGELFF
>13|TRBD2|few|TRBJ2-7|TRBV27
TGTGCCAGCGGACTAGCGGGAGGCCGGGAGCAGTACTTC
CASGLAGGREQYF
>13|TRBD1|many|TRBJ2-2|TRBV4-2
TGTGCCAGCAAAGACAGGGTGATAGGGGAGCTGTTTTTT
CASKDRVIGELFF
>15|.|many|TRBJ2-5|TRBV5-1
TGCGCCAGCAGTCTAATGGGGAGTGATCAAGAGACCCAGTACTTC
CASSLMGSDQETQYF
>15|TRBD1|few|TRBJ2-2|TRBV7-3
TGTGCCAGCAGGAAGGGGGCCATGAACACCGGGGAGCTGTTTTTT
CASRKGAMNTGELFF
>13|TRBD2|few|TRBJ2-5|TRBV7-6
TGTGCCAGCAGCACTAGCGGTCCGGAGACCCAGTACTTC
CASSTSGPETQYF
>17|.|many|TRBJ2-6|TRBV7-2
TGTGCCAGCAGCTTAGCACCCCGGGAGTCTGGGGCCAACGTCCTGACTTTC
CASSLAPRESGANVLTF
>13|.|few|TRBJ1-1|TRBV7-9
TGTGCCAGCAGCTCCCTAGACTGGACTGAAGCTTTCTTT
CASSSLDWTEAFF
>18|TRBD2|few|TRBJ2-5|TRBV9
TGTGCCAGCAGCGTAAACCCACTGGAGGTAGCGGGAGATGAGACCCAGTACTTC
CASSVNPLEVAGDETQYF
>20|TRBD1|.|TRBJ1-5|TRBV5-4
TGTGCCAGCAGCTTGGGTATTTCCGGCCAGGGGGCTGGTAGCAATCAGCGCCAGCATTTT
CASSLGISGQGAGSNQRQHF
>15|TRBD2|.|TRBJ2-1|TRBV6-1
TGTGCCAGCAGTACGTCTGCGGGAGGGTACAATGAGCAGTTCTTC
CASSTSAGGYNEQFF
>16|TRBD1|many|TRBJ2-5|TRBV6-1
TGTGCCAGCAGGAGCCCGGGACAGGGGTCCCGAGAGACCCAGTACTTC
CASRSPGQGSRETQYF
>15|TRBD1|many|TRBJ1-4|TRBV29-1
TGCAGCGTCCTGACGGACAGGGGGGTTAATGAAAAACTGTTTTTT
CSVLTDRGVNEKLFF
>13|.|.|TRBJ1-2|TRBV6-1
TGTGCCACCGCGCAGGGAGGGCAGGGTGGCTACACCTTC
CATAQGGQGGYTF
>16|.|.|TRBJ2-7|TRBV5-1
TGCGCCAGCAGCGGGGAGGCGGCAGGTACGGCCTACGAGCAGTACTTC
CASSGEAAGTAYEQYF
>15|.|few|TRBJ2-7|TRBV18
TGTGCCAGCTCACCATCACCGGGCCAAGGGTTCGAGCAGTACTTC
CASSPSPGQGFEQYF
>15|TRBD2|many|TRBJ2-7|TRBV20-1
TGCAGTGCTAGAGACTGGGGAGCGGGAGGAAACGAGCAGTACTTC
CSARDWGAGGNEQYF
>15|.|many|TRBJ1-2|TRBV29-1
TGCAGCGTTGAAGATCTGAGAACAGGGTTCTATGGCTACACCTTC
CSVEDLRTGFYGYTF
>15|TRBD2|.|TRBJ2-1|TRBV6-1
TGTGCCAGCAGTCGAGCGGGACTAGCGGACAATGAGCAGTTCTTC
CASSRAGLADNEQFF
>14|.|few|TRBJ2-7|TRBV7-2
TGTGCCAGCAGCTTACTGCAGGGCCCCTACGAGCAGTACTTC
CASSLLQGPYEQYF
>13|TRBD1|.|TRBJ2-7|TRBV29-1
TGCAGCGGCGGCCGGGACAGGGGATCCGAGCAGTACTTC
CSGGRDRGSEQYF
>14|.|many|TRBJ1-3|TRBV29-1
TGCAGCGTTGAAGAAGGGGGTTCTGGAAACACCATATATTTT
CSVEEGGSGNTIYF
>15|.|few|TRBJ1-1|TRBV5-1
TGCGCCAGCAGCTTGGAAGGGGGATTGAACACTGAAGCTTTCTTT
CASSLEGGLNTEAFF
>16|TRBD1|many|TRBJ1-4|TRBV9
TGTGCCAGCAGCGTATCTCCGGCGGACAGGGACGAAAAACTGTTTTTT
CASSVSPADRDEKLFF
>14|.|few|TRBJ2-1|TRBV30
TGTGCCTGGAGGGGATCTTATTCCTACAATGAGCAGTTCTTC
CAWRGSYSYNEQFF
>15|.|few|TRBJ1-6|TRBV4-3
TGCGCCAGCAGCCAAGATATTCAGATTAATTCACCCCTCCACTTT
CASSQDIQINSPLHF
>15|.|many|TRBJ2-7|TRBV7-9
TGTGCCAGCAGCTTAGGTGGTAGCGATTACTACGAGCAGTACTTC
CASSLGGSDYYEQYF
>13|.|many|TRBJ2-2|TRBV7-2
TGTGCCAGCAGCTTAGGGCGGCTCGGGGAGCTGTTTTTT
CASSLGRLGELFF
>14|.|.|TRBJ2-7|TRBV7-9
TGTGCCAGCAGCTTATGGACTGAAACCTACGAGCAGTACTTC
CASSLWTETYEQYF